The clone carrying this TCR beta chain has a handful of counts. Germline V gene lookup returns CDR1 SGHRS and CDR2 YFSETQ. The J segment lost 7 bases and the V segment lost 4 bases, leaving 4 bases of the junction unmatched. This CDR3 contains 12 residues. This entry is derived from a study of blood T cell repertoires in COVID-19. Study-wide context: The United States, Italy and Spain provided the acute and convalescent COVID-19 samples. T cells, B-cell-depleted T cells, or PBMCs supplied cDNA or gDNA.

Original methodology: Reference gene primer amplification yielded estimated nucleated cell counts. Repertoires were generated with immunoSEQ multiplex PCR, while TCRdb's copy carries only in-frame clones and drops some. Clone size and the V and J calls come from that table; the DNA yielded D and trimming. The sample includes about 240,000 clones, about 86% of them seen just once. Sample: peripheral blood. This chain connects TRBV5-1 to TRBJ1-2, with 7 bases aligning to TRBD1. The TCR comes from a woman of 80 years or more with acute or convalescent COVID-19. The chain's CDR3 is CASSTTGSGYTF. Written as DNA, the CDR3 is TGCGCCAGCAGCACGACAGGGTCTGGCTACACCTTC.